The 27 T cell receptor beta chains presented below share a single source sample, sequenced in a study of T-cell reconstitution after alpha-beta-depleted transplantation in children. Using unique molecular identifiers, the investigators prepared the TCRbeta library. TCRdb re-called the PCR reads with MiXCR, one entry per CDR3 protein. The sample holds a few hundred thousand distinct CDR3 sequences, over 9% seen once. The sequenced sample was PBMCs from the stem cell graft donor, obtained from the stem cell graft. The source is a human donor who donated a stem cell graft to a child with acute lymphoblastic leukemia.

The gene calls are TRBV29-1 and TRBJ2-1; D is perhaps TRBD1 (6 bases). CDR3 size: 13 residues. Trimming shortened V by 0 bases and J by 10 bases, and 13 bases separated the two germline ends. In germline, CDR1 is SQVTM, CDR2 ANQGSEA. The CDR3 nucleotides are TGCAGCGTTGAAGACGGCCCCGGACAGGAGCAGTTCTTC. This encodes CSVEDGPGQEQFF.

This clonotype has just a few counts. CDR3 DNA: TGTGCCAGCAGCAAACCCGGCGGAGTCTCTGGAAACACCATATATTTT. It yields the protein CASSKPGGVSGNTIYF. V gene TRBV7-6 combines with J gene TRBJ1-3, with D unresolved. The CDR3 is 16 amino acids. CDR1 and CDR2 (germline): SGHVS, FNYEAQ. Trimming cost V 5 bases and J 0 bases, with 14 bases left between them.

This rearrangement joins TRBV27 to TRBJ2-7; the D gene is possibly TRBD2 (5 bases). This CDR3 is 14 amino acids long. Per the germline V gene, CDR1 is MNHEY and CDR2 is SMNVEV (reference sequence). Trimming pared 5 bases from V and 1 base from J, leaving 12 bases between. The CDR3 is CASSVYSGSYEQYF. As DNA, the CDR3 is TGTGCCAGCAGTGTCTACAGCGGATCCTACGAGCAGTACTTC.

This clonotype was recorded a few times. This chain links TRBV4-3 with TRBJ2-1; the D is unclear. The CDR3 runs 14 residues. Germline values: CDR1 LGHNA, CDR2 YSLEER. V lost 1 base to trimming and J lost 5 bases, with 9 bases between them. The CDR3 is CASSQVTDHNEQFF. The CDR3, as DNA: TGCGCCAGCAGCCAAGTTACGGACCACAATGAGCAGTTCTTC.

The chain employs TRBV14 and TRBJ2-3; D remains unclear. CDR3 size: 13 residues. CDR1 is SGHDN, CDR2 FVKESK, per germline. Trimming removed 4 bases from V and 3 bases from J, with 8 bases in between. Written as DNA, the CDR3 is TGTGCCAGCAGCCTGTTCAGGACAGATACGCAGTATTTT. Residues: CASSLFRTDTQYF.

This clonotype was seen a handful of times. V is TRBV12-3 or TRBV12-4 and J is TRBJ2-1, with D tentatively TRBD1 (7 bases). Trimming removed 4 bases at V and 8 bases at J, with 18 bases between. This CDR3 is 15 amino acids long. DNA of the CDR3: TGTGCCAGCAGTTCCCCCTGGCAGGGGGACTATGAGCAGTTCTTC. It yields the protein CASSSPWQGDYEQFF.

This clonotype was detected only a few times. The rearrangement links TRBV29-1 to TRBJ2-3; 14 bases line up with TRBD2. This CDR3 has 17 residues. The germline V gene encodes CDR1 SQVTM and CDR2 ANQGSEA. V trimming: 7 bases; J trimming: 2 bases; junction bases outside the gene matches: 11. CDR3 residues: CSAGVRLAGGPTDTQYF. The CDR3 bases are TGCAGCGCTGGCGTTCGACTAGCGGGAGGGCCCACAGATACGCAGTATTTT.

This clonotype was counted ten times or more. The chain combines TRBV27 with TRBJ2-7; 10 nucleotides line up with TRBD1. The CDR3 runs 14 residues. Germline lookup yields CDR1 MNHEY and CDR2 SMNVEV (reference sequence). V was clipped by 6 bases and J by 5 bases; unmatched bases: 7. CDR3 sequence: CASSPRDRGNEQYF. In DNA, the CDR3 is TGTGCCAGCAGCCCCCGGGACAGGGGAAACGAGCAGTACTTC.

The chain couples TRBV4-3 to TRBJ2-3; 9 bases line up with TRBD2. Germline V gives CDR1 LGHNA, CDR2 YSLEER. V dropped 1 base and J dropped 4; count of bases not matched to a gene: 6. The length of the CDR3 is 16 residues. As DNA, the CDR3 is TGCGCCAGCAGCCAAGCGGCGGGAGGGCCGGCAGATACGCAGTATTTT. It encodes CASSQAAGGPADTQYF.

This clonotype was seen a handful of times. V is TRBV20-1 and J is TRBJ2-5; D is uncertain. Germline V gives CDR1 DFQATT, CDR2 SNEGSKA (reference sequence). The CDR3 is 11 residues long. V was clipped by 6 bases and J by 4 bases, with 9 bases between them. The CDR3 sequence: CSAPLRETQYF. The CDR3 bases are TGCAGTGCCCCATTGAGAGAGACCCAGTACTTC.

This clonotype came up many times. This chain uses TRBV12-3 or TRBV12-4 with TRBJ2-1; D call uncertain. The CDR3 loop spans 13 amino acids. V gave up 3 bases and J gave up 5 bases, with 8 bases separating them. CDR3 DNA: TGTGCCAGCAGTTTCGCCCCAAACAATGAGCAGTTCTTC. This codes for CASSFAPNNEQFF.

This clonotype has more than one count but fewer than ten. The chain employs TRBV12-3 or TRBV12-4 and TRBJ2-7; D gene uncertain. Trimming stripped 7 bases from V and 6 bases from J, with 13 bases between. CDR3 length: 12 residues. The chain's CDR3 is CASMVSHGEQYF. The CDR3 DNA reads TGTGCCAGCATGGTCAGTCACGGCGAGCAGTACTTC.

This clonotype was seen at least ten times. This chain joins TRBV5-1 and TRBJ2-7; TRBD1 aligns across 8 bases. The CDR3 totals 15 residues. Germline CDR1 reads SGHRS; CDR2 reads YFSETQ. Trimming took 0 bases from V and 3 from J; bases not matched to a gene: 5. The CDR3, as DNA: TGCGCCAGCAGCTTGGGGCCAGGGGGCATCTACGAGCAGTACTTC. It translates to CASSLGPGGIYEQYF.

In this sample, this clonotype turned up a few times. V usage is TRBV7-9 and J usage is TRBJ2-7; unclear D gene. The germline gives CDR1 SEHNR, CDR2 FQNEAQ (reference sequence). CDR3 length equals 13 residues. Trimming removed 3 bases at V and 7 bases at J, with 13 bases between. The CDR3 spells CASSLSSPGEQYF. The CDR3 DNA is TGTGCCAGCAGCTTGAGCTCTCCCGGGGAGCAGTACTTC.

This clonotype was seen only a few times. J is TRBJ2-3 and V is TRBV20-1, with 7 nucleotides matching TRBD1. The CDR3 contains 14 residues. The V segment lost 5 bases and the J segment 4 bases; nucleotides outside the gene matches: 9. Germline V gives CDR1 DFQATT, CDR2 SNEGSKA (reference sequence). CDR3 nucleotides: TGCAGTGCTGGGTCCCGGGACAGCGCAGATACGCAGTATTTT. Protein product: CSAGSRDSADTQYF.

The CDR3 sequence: CASRRDTDQPQHF. The CDR3 nucleotides read TGTGCCAGCAGACGGGACACCGATCAGCCCCAGCATTTT. The V gene is TRBV6-2 or TRBV6-3, the J gene TRBJ1-5; a possible D gene is TRBD1 (6 bases). The CDR3 totals 13 residues. The V end lost 6 bases, the J end lost 5 bases, and 11 bases lay between the germline ends. The germline gives CDR1 MNHEY, CDR2 SVGEGT.

Here the CDR3 DNA reads TGTGCCAGCAGCTCTGTCCCCGGGTCTGGAAACACCATATATTTT. This codes for CASSSVPGSGNTIYF. The chain is built from TRBV7-8 and TRBJ1-3; D is undetermined. Per germline, CDR1 SGHVS and CDR2 FQNEAQ. The germline V and J ends were trimmed by 4 bases and 1 base, with 11 bases remaining between them. This CDR3 has 15 amino acids.

CDR3 coding DNA: TGTGCCAGCAGTCGACAGAGCACCTCCTACAATGAGCAGTTCTTC. Protein: CASSRQSTSYNEQFF. This chain uses TRBV12-3 or TRBV12-4 with TRBJ2-1; perhaps TRBD1 as D (5 bases). With 5 bases removed from V and 0 bases from J, the gap between germline ends came to 11 bases. The CDR3 runs to 15 residues.

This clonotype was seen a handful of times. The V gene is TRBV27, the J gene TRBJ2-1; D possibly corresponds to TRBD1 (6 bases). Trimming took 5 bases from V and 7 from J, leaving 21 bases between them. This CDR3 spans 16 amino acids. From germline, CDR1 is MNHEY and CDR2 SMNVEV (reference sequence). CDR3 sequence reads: CASSRTPGHGRNEQFF. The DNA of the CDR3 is TGTGCCAGCAGTCGTACTCCGGGACACGGTAGAAATGAGCAGTTCTTC.

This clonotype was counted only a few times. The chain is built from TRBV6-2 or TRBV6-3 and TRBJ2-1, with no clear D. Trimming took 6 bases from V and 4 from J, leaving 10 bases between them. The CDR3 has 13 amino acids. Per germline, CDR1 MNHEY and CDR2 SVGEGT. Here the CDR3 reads CASSPSLYNEQFF. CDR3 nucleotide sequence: TGTGCCAGCAGCCCCTCCCTTTACAATGAGCAGTTCTTC.

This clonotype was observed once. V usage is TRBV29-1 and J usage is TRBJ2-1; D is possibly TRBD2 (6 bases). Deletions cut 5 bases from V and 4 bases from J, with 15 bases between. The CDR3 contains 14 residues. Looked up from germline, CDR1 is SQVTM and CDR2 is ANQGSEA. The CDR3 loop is CSVQYGSGYNEQFF. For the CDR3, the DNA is TGCAGCGTTCAATACGGGAGTGGTTACAATGAGCAGTTCTTC.

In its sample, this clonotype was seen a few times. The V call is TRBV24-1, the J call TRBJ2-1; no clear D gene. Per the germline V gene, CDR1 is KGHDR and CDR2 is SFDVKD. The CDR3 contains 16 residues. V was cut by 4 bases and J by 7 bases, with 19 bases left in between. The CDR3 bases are TGTGCCACCAGTGACCTCTGCCAGAATGTCTATAATGAGCAGTTCTTC. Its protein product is CATSDLCQNVYNEQFF.

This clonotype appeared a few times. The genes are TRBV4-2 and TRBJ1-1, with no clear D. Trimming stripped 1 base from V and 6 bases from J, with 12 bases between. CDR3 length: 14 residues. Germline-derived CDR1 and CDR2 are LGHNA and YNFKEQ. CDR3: CASSQVSTMSEAFF. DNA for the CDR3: TGTGCCAGCAGCCAAGTATCCACTATGTCTGAAGCTTTCTTT.

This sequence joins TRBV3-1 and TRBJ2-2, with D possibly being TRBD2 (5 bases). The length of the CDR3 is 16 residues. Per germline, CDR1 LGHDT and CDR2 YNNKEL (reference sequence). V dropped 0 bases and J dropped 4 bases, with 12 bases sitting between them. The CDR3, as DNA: TGTGCCAGCAGCCAAGAGCGTAGAGGGTTCACCGGGGAGCTGTTTTTT. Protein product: CASSQERRGFTGELFF.

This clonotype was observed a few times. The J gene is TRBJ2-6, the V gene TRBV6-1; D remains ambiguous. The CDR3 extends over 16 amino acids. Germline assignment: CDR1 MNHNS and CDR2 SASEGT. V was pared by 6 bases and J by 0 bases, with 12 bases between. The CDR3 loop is CASSELMFSGANVLTF. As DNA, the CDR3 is TGTGCCAGCAGCGAACTTATGTTCTCTGGGGCCAACGTCCTGACTTTC.

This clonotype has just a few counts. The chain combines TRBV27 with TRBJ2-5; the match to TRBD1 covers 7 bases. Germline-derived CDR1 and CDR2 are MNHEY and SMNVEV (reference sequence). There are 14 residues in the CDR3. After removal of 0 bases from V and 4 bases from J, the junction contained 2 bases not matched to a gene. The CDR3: CASSLSTGRETQYF. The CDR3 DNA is TGTGCCAGCAGTTTATCGACAGGGAGAGAGACCCAGTACTTC.

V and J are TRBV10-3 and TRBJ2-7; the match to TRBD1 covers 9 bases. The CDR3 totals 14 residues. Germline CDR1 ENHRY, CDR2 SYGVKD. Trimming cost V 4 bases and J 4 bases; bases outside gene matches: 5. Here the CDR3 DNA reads TGTGCCATCAGTGGGAGGACAGGGGATTACGAGCAGTACTTC. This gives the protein CAISGRTGDYEQYF.